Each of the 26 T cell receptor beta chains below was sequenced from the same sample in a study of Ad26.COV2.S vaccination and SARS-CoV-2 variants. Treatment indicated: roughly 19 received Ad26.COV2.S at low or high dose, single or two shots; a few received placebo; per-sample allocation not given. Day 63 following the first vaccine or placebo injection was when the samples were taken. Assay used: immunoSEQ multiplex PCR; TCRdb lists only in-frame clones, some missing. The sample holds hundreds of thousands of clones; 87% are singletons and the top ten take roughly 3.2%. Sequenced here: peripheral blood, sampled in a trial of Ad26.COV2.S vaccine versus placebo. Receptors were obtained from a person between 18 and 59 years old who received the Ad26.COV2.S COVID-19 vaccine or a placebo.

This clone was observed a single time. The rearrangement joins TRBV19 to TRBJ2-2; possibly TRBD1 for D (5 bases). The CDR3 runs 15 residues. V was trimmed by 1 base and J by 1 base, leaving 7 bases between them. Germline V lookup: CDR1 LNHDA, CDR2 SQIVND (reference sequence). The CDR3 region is CASSIGTQNTGELFF. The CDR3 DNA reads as TGTGCCAGTAGTATAGGGACACAGAACACCGGGGAGCTGTTTTTT. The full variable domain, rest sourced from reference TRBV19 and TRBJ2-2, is DGGITQSPKYLFRKEGQNVTLSCEQNLNHDAMYWYRQDPGQGLRLIYYSQIVNDFQKGDIAEGYSVSREKKESFPLTVTSAQKNPTAFYLCASSIGTQNTGELFFGEGSRLTVL.

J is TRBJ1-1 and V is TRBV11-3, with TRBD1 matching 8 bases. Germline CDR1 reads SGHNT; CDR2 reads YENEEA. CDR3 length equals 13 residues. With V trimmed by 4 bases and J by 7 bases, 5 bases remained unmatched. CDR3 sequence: CASSSDRAGEAFF. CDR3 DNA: TGTGCCAGCAGCTCGGACAGGGCTGGTGAAGCTTTCTTT.

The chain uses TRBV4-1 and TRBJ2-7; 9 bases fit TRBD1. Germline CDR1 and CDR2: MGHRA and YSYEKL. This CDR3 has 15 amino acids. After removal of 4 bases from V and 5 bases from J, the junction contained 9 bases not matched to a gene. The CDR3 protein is CASSPGTGRWNEQYF. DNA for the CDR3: TGCGCCAGCAGCCCGGGGACAGGGCGGTGGAACGAGCAGTACTTC.

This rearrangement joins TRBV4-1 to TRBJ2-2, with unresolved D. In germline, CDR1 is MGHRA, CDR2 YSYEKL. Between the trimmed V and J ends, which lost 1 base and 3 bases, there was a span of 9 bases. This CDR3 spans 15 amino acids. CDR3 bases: TGCGCCAGCAGCCAAGCCCTTTCCCACACCGGGGAGCTGTTTTTT. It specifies CASSQALSHTGELFF.

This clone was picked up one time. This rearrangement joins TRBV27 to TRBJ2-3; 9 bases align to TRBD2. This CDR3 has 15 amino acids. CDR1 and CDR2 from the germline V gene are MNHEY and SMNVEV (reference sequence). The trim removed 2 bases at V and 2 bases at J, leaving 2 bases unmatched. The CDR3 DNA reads TGTGCCAGCAGTTTACTAGCGGGACACACAGATACGCAGTATTTT. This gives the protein CASSLLAGHTDTQYF.

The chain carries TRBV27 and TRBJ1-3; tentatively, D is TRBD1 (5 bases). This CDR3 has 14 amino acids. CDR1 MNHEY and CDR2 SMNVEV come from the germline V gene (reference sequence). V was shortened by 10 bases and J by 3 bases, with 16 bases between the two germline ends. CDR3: CATNTGGYGNTIYF. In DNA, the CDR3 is TGTGCCACCAATACGGGGGGTTATGGAAACACCATATATTTT.

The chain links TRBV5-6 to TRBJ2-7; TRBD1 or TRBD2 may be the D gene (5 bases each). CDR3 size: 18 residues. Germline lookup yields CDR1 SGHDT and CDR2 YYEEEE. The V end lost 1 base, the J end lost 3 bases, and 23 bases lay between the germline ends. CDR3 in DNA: TGTGCCAGCAGCTTGCGGGATAGGGGCGGCCAATTAAGCTACGAGCAGTACTTC. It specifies CASSLRDRGGQLSYEQYF.

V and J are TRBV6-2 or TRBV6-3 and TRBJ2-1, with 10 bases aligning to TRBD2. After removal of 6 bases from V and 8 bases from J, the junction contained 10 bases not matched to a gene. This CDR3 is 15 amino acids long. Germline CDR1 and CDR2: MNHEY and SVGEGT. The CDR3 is CASSWRQRGGDEQFF. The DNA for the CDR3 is TGTGCCAGCAGCTGGCGGCAGCGGGGGGGCGATGAGCAGTTCTTC.

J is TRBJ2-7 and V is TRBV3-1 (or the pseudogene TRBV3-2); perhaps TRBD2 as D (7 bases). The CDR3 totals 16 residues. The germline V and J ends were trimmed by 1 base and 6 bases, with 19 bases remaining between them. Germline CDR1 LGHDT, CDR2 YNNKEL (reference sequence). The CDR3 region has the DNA TGTGCCAGCAGCCAAGTTCCACCGGGGGAGGGGGGCGAGCAGTACTTC. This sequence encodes CASSQVPPGEGGEQYF.

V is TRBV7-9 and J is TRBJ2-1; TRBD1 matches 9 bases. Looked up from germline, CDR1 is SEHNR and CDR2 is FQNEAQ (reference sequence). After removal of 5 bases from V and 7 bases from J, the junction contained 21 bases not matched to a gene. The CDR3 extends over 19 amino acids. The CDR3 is CASSPLVGDRDGVYNEQFF. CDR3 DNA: TGTGCCAGCAGCCCATTAGTGGGGGACAGGGATGGGGTTTATAATGAGCAGTTCTTC.

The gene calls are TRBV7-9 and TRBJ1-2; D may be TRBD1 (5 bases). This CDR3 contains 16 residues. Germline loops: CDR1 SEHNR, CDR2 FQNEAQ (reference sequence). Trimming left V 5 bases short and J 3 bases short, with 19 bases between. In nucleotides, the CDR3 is TGTGCCAGCAGCCCCGAGGAGGGGATCGTCGACTATGGCTACACCTTC. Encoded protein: CASSPEEGIVDYGYTF.

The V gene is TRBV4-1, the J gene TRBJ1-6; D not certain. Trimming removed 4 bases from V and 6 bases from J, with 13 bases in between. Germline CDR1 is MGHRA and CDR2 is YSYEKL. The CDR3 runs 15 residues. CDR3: CASSPEATLNSPLHF. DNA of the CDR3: TGCGCCAGCAGCCCGGAGGCCACGCTTAATTCACCCCTCCACTTT.

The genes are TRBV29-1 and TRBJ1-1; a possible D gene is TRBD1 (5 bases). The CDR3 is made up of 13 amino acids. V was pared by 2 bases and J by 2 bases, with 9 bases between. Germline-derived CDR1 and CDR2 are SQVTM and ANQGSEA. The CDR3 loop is CSVEYGDNTEAFF. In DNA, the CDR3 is TGCAGCGTTGAATACGGGGACAACACTGAAGCTTTCTTT.

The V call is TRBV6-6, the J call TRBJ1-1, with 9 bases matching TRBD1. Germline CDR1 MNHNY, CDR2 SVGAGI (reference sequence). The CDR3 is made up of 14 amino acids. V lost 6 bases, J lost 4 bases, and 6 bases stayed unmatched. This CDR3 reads CASSPGTGTTEAFF. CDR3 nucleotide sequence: TGTGCCAGCAGCCCTGGGACAGGGACCACTGAAGCTTTCTTT.

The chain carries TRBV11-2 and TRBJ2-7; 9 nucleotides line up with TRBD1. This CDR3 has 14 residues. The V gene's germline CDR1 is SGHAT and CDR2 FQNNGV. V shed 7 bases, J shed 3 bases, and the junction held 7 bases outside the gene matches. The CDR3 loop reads CASTVDRGNYEQYF. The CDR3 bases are TGTGCCAGCACCGTAGACAGGGGGAACTACGAGCAGTACTTC.

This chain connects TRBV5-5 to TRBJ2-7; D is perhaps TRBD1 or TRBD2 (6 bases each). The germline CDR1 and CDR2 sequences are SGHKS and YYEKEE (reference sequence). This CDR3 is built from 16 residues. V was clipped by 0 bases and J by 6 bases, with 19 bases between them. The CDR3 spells CASSLEPGAGMSEQYF. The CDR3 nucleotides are TGTGCCAGCAGCTTGGAACCGGGGGCGGGTATGAGCGAGCAGTACTTC.

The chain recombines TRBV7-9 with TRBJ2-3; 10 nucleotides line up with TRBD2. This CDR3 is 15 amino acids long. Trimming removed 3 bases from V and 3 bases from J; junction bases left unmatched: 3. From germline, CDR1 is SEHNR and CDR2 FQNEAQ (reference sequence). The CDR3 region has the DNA TGTGCCAGCAGCTTTAGCGGGGGGATTACAGATACGCAGTATTTT. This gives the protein CASSFSGGITDTQYF. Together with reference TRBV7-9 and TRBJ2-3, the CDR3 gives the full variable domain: DTGVSQNPRHKITKRGQNVTFRCDPISEHNRLYWYRQTLGQGPEFLTYFQNEAQLEKSRLLSDRFSAERPKGSFSTLEIQRTEQGDSAMYLCASSFSGGITDTQYFGPGTRLTVL.

The CDR3 loop is CASSLLTLGNSPLHF. CDR3 sequence (DNA): TGTGCCAGCAGTTTATTAACACTAGGAAATTCACCCCTCCACTTT. The chain uses TRBV27 and TRBJ1-6, with unresolved D. CDR1 and CDR2 from the germline V gene are MNHEY and SMNVEV (reference sequence). This CDR3 has 15 amino acids. The V gene lost 1 base and the J gene lost 7 bases, with 11 bases spanning the gap.

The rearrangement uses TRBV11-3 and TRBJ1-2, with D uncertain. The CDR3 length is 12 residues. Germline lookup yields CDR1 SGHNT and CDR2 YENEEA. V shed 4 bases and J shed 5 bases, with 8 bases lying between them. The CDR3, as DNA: TGTGCCAGCAGCTCGGACGGTTATGGCTACACCTTC. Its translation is CASSSDGYGYTF. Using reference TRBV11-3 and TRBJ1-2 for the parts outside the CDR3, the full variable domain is EAGVVQSPRYKIIEKKQPVAFWCNPISGHNTLYWYLQNLGQGPELLIRYENEEAVDDSQLPKDRFSAERLKGVDSTLKIQPAELGDSAVYLCASSSDGYGYTFGSGTRLTVV.

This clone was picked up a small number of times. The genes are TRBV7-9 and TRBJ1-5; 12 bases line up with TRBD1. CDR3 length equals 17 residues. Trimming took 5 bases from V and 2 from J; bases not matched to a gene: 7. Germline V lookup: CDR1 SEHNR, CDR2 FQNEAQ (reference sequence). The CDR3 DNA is TGTGCCAGCAGCCACGGGACAGGGGGCTCCGGCAATCAGCCCCAGCATTTT. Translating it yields CASSHGTGGSGNQPQHF. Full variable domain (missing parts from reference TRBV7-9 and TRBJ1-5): DTGVSQNPRHKITKRGQNVTFRCDPISEHNRLYWYRQTLGQGPEFLTYFQNEAQLEKSRLLSDRFSAERPKGSFSTLEIQRTEQGDSAMYLCASSHGTGGSGNQPQHFGDGTRLSIL.

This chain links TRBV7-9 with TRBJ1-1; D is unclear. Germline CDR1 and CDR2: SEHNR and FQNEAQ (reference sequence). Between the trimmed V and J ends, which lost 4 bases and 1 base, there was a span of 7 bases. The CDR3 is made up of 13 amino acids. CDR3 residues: CASSYQGNTEAFF. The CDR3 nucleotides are TGTGCCAGCAGCTACCAAGGGAACACTGAAGCTTTCTTT.

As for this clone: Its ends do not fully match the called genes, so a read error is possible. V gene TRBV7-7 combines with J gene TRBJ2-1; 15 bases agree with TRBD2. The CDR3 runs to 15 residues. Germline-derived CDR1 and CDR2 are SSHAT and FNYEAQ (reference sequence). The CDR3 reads CASSQGLAGGEEQFF. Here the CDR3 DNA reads TGTGCTAGCAGTCAAGGACTAGCGGGGGGGGAGGAGCAGTTCTTC.

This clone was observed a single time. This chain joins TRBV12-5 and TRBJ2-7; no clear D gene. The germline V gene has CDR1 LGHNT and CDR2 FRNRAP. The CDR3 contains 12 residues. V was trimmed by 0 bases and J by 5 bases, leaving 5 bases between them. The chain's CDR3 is CASGLVQNEQYF. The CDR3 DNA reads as TGTGCTAGTGGTTTGGTACAGAACGAGCAGTACTTC.

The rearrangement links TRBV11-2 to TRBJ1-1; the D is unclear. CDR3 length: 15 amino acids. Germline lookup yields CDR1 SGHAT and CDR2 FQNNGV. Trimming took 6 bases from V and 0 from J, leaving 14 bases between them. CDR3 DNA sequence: TGTGCCAGCAGAATATCCGGCACGGTGAACACTGAAGCTTTCTTT. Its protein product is CASRISGTVNTEAFF.

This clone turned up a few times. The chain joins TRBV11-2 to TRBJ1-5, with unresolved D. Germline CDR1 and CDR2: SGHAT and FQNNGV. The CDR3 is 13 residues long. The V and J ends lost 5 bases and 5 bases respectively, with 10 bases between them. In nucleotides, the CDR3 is TGTGCCAGCAGCCTTGAAAGAGATCAGCCCCAGCATTTT. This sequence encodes CASSLERDQPQHF.

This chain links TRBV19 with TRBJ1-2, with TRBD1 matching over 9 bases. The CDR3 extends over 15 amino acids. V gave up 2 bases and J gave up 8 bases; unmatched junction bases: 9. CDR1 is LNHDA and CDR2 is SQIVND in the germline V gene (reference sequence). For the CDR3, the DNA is TGTGCCAGTAGTATAATCCCGGGACAGGGTGACGGCTACACCTTC. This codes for CASSIIPGQGDGYTF.